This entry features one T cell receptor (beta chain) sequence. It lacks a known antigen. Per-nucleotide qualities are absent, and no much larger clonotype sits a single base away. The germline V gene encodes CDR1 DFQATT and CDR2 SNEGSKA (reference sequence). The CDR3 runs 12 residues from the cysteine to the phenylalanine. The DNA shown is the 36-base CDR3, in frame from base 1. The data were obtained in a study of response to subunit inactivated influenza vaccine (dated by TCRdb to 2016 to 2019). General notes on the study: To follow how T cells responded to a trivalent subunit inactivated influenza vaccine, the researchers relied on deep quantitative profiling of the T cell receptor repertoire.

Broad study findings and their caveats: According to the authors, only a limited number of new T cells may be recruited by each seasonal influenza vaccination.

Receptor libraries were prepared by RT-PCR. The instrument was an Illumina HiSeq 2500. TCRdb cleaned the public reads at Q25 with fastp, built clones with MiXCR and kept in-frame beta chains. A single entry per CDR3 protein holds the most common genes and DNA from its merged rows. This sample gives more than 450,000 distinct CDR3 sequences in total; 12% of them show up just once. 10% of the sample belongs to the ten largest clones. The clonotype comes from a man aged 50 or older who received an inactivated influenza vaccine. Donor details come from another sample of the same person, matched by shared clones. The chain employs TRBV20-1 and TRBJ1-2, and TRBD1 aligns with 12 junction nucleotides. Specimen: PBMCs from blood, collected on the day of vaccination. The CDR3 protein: CIIRDRGLGYTF. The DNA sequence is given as TGCATCATCCGGGACAGGGGGCTTGGCTACACCTTC.